This TCR beta chain comes out of a study of cytomegalovirus exposure and HLA in healthy donors. Notes on the study in general: Analysis performed later showed TCR beta chains linked to HLA being more clonally expanded than equally common others. CMV serostatus was the only immune exposure information that was available. Later on, an analysis found that several of the most significant clusters appeared to be linked to common viral pathogens, which included parvovirus B19. Most TCR sequences were rare, but some public TCRs occurred in many donors.

Both 60 Vbeta primers and 13 Jbeta primers went into the PCR. Some clones are missing from TCRdb's copy, which holds only in-frame ones; the method was immunoSEQ multiplex PCR. The sample includes around 150,000 clones, roughly three quarters of them seen just once. This clone was counted once. No antigen is known for it. Specimen: PBMCs. This receptor was taken from a man in his thirties or forties in good health and CMV-seronegative.

This CDR3 is CASSTRTSLPNEQFF. For the CDR3, the DNA is TGTGCCAGCAGTACCCGGACTAGCCTTCCTAATGAGCAGTTCTTC. This chain uses TRBV27 with TRBJ2-1; 8 bases match TRBD2. Germline assignment: CDR1 MNHEY and CDR2 SMNVEV (reference sequence). CDR3 size: 15 residues. J was trimmed by 7 bases and V by 5 bases; bases with no gene match: 10.